This entry features one T cell receptor (beta chain) sequence. V dropped 7 bases and J dropped 2 bases, with 18 bases sitting between them. CDR1 and CDR2 from the germline V gene are SEHNR and FQNEAQ (reference sequence). The CDR3 runs to 15 residues. Clones were read by immunoSEQ multiplex PCR, and TCRdb kept only the in-frame ones, dropping some. The sample holds 250,000 or so clones; almost 90% are singletons and the top ten take about 2.1%. The entry originates in a study of blood T cell repertoires in COVID-19. Overall study: T cells, B-cell-depleted T cells, or PBMCs supplied cDNA or gDNA.

The source of this sequence is a woman in her fifties or sixties with COVID-19, enrolled during active disease. The sequenced sample consisted of peripheral blood. The J gene is TRBJ2-7, the V gene TRBV7-9; D is perhaps TRBD2 (6 bases). The CDR3 DNA sequence: TGTGCCAGCAACCAAGACCCCACGGGGGCCTACGAGCAGTACTTC. Its protein product is CASNQDPTGAYEQYF.